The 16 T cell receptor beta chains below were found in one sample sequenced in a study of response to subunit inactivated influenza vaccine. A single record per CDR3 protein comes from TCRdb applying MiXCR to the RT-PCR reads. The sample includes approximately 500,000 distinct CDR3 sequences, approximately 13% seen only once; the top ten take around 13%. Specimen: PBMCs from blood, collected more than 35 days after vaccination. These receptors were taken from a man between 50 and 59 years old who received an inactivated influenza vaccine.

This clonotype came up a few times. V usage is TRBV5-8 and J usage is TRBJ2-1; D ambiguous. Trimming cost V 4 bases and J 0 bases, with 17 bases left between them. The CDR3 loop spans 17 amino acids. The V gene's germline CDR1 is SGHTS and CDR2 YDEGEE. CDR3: CASSPWWQAFSYNEQFF. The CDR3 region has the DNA TGTGCCAGCAGCCCCTGGTGGCAGGCATTCTCCTACAATGAGCAGTTCTTC.

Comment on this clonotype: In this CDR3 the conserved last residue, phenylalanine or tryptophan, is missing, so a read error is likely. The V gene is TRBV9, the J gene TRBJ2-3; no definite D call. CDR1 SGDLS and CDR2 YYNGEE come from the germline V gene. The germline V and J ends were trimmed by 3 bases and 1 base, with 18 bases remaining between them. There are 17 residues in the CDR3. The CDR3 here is CASSGLAASLGTDTQYS. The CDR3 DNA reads TGTGCCAGCAGCGGTCTGGCTGCCTCCCTCGGCACAGATACGCAGTATTCT.

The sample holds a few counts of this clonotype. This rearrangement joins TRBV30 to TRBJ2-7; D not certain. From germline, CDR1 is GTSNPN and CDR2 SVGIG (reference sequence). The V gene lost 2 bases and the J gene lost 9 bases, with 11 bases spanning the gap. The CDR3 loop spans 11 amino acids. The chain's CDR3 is CAWSQAGWQYF. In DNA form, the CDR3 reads TGTGCCTGGAGTCAAGCCGGGTGGCAGTACTTC.

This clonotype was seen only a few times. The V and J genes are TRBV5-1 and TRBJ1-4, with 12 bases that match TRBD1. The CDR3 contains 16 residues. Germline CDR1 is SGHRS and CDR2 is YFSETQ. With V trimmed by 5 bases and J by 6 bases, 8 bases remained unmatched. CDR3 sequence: CASSRDRGRPDEKLFF. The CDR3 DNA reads TGCGCCAGCAGTCGGGACAGGGGGCGCCCCGATGAAAAACTGTTTTTT.

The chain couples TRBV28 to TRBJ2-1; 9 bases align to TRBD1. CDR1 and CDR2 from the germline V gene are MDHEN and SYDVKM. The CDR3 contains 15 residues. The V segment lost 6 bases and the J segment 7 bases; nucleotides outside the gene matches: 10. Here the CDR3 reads CASRPGQGKRNEQFF. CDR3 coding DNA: TGTGCCAGCAGGCCCGGACAGGGGAAGCGGAATGAGCAGTTCTTC.

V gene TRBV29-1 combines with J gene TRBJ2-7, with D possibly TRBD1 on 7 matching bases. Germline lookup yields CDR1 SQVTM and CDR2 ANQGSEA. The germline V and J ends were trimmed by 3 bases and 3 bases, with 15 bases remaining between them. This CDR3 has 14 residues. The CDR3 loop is CSVELGGQNYEQYF. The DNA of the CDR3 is TGCAGCGTTGAGCTCGGGGGACAGAACTACGAGCAGTACTTC.

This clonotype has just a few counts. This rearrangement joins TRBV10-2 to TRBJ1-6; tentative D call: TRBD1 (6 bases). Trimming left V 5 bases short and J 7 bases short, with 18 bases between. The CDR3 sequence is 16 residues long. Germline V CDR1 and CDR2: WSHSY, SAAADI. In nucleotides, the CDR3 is TGCGCCAGCAGTTCCGGGAACCGAGGGGGAAATTCACCCCTCCACTTT. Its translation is CASSSGNRGGNSPLHF.

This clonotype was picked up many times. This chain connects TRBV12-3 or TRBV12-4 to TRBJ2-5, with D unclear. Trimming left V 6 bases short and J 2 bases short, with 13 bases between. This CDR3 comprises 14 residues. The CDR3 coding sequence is TGTGCCAGCAGCTTAAATGGCAGACAAGAGACCCAGTACTTC. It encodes CASSLNGRQETQYF.

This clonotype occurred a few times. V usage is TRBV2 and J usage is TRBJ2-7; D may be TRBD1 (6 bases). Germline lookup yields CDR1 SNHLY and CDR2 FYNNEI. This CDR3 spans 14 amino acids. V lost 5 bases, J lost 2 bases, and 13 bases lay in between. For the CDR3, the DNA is TGTGCCAGCAGTACAGGGCCTCCAACCTACGAGCAGTACTTC. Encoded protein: CASSTGPPTYEQYF.

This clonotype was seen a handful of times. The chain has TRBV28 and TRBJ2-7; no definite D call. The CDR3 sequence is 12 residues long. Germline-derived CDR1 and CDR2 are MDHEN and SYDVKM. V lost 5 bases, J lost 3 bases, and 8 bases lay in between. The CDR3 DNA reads TGTGCCAGCAGTACCCATGTCTACGAGCAGTACTTC. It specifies CASSTHVYEQYF.

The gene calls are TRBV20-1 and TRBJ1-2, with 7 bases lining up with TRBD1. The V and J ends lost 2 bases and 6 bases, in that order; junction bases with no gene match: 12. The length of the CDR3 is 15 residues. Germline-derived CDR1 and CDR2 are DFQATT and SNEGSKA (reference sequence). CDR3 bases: TGCAGTGCTAGAAAGGCGCAATGGACAGGCAATGGCTACACCTTC. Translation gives CSARKAQWTGNGYTF.

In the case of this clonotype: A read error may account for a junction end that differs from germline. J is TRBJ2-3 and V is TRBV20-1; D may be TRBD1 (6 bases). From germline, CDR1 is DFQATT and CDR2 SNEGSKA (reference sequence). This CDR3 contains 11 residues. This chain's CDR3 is CSARVDSRPVF. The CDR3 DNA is TGCAGTGCTAGAGTGGACAGTCGCCCTGTATTT.

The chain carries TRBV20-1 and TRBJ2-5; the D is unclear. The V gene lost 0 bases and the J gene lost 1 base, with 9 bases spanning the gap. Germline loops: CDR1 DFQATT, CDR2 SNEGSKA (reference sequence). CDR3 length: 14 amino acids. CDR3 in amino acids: CSARDLRAQETQYF. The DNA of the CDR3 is TGCAGTGCTAGAGATCTACGGGCCCAAGAGACCCAGTACTTC.

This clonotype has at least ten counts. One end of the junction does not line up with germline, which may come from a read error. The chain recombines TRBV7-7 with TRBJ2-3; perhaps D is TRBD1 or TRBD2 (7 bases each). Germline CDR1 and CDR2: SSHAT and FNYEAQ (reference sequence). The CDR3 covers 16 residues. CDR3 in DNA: TGTGCTAGCAGCCCCCGGGGAGGGGGCAGCACAGATACGCAGTATTTT. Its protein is CASSPRGGGSTDTQYF.

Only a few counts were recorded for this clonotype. The CDR3 DNA is TGTGCCAGCAGTCCTTTCGGGAGGGCTAGAGGAGGGAATACGCAGTATTTT. Its translation: CASSPFGRARGGNTQYF. This rearrangement joins TRBV6-2 or TRBV6-3 to TRBJ2-3; 8 bases are a match to TRBD2. Germline loops: CDR1 MNHEY, CDR2 SVGEGT. V trimming: 5 bases; J trimming: 7 bases; junction bases outside the gene matches: 17. CDR3 size: 17 residues.

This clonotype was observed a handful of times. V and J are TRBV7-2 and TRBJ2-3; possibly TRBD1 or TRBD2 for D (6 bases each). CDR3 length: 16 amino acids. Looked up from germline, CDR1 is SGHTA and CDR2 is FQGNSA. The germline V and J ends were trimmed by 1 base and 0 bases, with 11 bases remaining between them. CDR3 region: CASSLVGGPSTDTQYF. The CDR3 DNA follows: TGTGCCAGCAGCTTAGTAGGGGGGCCGAGCACAGATACGCAGTATTTT.